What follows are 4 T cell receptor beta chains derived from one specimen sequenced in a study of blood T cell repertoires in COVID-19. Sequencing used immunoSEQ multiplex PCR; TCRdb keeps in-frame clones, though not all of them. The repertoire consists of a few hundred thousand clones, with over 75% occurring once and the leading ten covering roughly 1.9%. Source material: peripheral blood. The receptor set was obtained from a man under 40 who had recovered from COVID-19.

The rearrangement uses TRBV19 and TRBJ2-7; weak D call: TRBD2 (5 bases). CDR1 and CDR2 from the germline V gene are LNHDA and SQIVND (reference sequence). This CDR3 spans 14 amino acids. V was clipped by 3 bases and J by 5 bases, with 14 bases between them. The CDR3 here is CASSIEGRRNEQYF. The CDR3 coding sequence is TGTGCCAGTAGTATTGAGGGCAGGAGGAACGAGCAGTACTTC.

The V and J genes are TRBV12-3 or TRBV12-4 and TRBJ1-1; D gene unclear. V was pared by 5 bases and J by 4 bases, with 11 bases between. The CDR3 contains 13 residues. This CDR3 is CASSHTEGTEAFF. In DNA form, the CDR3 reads TGTGCCAGCAGTCACACAGAAGGCACTGAAGCTTTCTTT.

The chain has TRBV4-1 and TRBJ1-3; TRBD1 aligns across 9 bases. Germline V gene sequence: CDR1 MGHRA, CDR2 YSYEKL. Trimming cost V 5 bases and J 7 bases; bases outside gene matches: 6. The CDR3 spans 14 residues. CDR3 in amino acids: CASSGQGTGNTIYF. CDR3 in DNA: TGCGCCAGCAGCGGCCAAGGGACAGGGAACACCATATATTTT.

For the CDR3, the DNA is TGTGCCAGCAGCTTCCAGAGTGGACAGGGAAGCAATCAGCCCCAGCATTTT. Translating gives CASSFQSGQGSNQPQHF. V usage is TRBV7-9 and J usage is TRBJ1-5; 8 bases align to TRBD1. The J segment lost 1 base and the V segment lost 3 bases, leaving 8 bases of the junction unmatched. Germline CDR1 and CDR2: SEHNR and FQNEAQ (reference sequence). The CDR3 contains 17 residues.